The clone carrying this T cell receptor beta chain has a count of ten or more. This specimen comes from a study of regulatory T cells in long-lasting Graves disease. The authors built TCR beta libraries using iRepertoire HTBI primers and Arm-PCR of CDR3 regions. TCRdb ran MiXCR on the multiplex PCR reads and lists one entry per CDR3 protein. Altogether about 520,000 distinct CDR3 sequences are present, about 12% being singletons, with the ten largest covering approximately 9.6%. The CDR3 has 14 residues. CDR1 SGHRS and CDR2 YFSETQ come from the germline V gene. The junction had 7 bases not matched to a gene; V was cut back by 4 bases and J by 8 bases. Sample time point: newly diagnosed GD, antithyroid drugs for less than 3 months. Generation of the TCR library employed RNA extracted from PBMCs. These data were likewise used in another study, on T cells in Graves' hyperthyroidism and ophthalmopathy.

The sequence came from a woman in her 30s with Graves disease. The chain combines TRBV5-1 with TRBJ1-4; 8 nucleotides agree with TRBD1. Material: peripheral blood mononuclear cells (PBMCs), obtained at new diagnosis, from a patient treated with antithyroid drugs. The CDR3 coding sequence is TGCGCCAGCAGCCCGACAGGGGATCAGGAAAAACTGTTTTTT. As protein: CASSPTGDQEKLFF.